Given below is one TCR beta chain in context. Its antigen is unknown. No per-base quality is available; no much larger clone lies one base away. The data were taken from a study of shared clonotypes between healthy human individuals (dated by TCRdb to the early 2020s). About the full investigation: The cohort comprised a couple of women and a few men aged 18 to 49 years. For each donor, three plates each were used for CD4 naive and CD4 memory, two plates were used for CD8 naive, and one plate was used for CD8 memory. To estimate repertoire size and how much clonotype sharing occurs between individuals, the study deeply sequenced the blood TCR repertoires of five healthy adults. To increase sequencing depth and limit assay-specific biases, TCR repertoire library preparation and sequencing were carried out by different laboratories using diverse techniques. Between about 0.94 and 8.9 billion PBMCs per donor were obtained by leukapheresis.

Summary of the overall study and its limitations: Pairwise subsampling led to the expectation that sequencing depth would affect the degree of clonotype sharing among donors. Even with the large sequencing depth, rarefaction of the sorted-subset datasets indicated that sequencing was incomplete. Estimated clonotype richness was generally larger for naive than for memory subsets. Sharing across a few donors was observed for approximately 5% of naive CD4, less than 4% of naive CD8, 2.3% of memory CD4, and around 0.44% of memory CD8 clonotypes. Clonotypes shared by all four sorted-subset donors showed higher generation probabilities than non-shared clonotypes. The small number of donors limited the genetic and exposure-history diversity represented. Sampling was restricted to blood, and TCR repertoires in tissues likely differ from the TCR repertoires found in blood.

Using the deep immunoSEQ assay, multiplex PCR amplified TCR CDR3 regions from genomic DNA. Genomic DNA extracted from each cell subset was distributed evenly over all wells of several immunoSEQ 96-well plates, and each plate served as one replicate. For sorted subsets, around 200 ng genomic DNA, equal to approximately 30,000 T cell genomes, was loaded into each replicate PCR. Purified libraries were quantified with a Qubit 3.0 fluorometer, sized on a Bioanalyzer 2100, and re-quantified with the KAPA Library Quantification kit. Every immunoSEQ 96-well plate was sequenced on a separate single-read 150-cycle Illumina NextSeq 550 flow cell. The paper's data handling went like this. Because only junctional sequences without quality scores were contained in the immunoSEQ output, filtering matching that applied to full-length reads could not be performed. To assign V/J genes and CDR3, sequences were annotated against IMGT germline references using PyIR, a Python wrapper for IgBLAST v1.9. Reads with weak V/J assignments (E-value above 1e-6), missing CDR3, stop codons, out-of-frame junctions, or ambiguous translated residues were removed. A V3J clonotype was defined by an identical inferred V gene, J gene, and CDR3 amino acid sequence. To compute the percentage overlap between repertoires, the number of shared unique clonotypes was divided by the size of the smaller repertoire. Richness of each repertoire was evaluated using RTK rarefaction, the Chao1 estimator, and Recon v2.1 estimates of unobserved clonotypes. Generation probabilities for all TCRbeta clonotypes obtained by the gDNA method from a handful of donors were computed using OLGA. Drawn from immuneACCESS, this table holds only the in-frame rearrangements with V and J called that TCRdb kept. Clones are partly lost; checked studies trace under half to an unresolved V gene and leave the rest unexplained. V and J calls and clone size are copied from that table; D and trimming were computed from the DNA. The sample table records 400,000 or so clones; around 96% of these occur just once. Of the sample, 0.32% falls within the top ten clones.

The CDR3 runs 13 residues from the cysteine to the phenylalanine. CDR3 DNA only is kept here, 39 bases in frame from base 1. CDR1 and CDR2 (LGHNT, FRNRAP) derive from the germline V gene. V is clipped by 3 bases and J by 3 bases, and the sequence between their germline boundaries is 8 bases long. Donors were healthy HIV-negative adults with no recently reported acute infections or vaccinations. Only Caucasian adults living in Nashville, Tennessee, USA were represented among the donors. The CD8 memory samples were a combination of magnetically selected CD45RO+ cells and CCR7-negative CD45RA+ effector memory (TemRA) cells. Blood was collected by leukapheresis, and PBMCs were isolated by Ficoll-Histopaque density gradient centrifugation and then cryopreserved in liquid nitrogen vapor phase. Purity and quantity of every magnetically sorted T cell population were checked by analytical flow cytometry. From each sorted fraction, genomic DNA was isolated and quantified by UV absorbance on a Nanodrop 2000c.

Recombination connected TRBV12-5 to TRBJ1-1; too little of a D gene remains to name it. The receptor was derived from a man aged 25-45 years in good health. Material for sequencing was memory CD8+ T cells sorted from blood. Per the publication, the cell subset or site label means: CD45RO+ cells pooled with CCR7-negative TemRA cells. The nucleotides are TGTGCTAGTGGTTTTAGGGAGGACACTGAAGCTTTCTTT. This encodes CASGFREDTEAFF. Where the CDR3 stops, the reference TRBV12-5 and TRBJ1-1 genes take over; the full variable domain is DARVTQTPRHKVTEMGQEVTMRCQPILGHNTVFWYRQTMMQGLELLAYFRNRAPLDDSGMPKDRFSAEMPDATLATLKIQPSEPRDSAVYFCASGFREDTEAFFGQGTRLTVV.